The source of this T cell receptor (beta chain) is a study of T cells in Graves' hyperthyroidism and ophthalmopathy. Enrolled ophthalmopathy patients presented with a Clinical Activity Score of at least 3, a NOSPECS grade of at least 4, and disease duration under 3 months. A patient was excluded if there was uncontrolled infection, other autoimmune disease, pregnancy or lactation. PBMCs stemmed from about 9.5 ml fresh peripheral blood. Amplified TCR beta CDR3 regions came from RNA transcripts. HTBI primers were the set used in a first-round RT-PCR of the TCR CDR3. TCRdb independently ran MiXCR on the multiplex PCR reads; one entry per CDR3 protein. The sample includes about half a million distinct CDR3 sequences, roughly a quarter of them seen just once. This clonotype has more than one count but fewer than ten. Sequencing used blood. The sequence was obtained from a woman in her thirties with Graves' ophthalmopathy.

Here the CDR3 reads CASSQVTGFNYGYTF. CDR3 sequence (DNA): TGTGCCAGCAGCCAAGTGACAGGGTTTAACTATGGCTACACCTTC. The rearrangement uses TRBV3-1 and TRBJ1-2; 7 bases match TRBD1. In germline, CDR1 is LGHDT, CDR2 YNNKEL (reference sequence). The CDR3 length is 15 residues. Losses at the gene ends were 1 base for V and 1 base for J; bases not matched to a gene: 3.